One and the same sample provided the 31 T cell receptor beta chains below, sequenced in a study of shared clonotypes between healthy human individuals. Measured with immunoSEQ multiplex PCR; TCRdb has only the in-frame clones, and not every one. The sample carries roughly 2.2 million clones, 85% to 95% recorded once. The sequencing input was naive CD4+ T cells from PBMCs. Noted subset: CD45RA+ positively selected. All receptors derive from a man between 18 and 29 years old in good health. Some clones in this sample may be carry-over from other donors' samples.

This chain connects TRBV13 to TRBJ2-6; D is possibly TRBD1 (6 bases). Trimming left V 5 bases short and J 0 bases short, with 11 bases between. This CDR3 contains 16 residues. Germline CDR1 is PRHDT and CDR2 is FYEKMQ (reference sequence). The CDR3 DNA is TGTGCCAGCAGCCTCGACAGGACCTCTGGGGCCAACGTCCTGACTTTC. This translates into CASSLDRTSGANVLTF.

This chain uses TRBV25-1 with TRBJ2-3, with TRBD1 matching over 9 bases. The CDR3 sequence is 18 residues long. V gave up 4 bases and J gave up 2 bases; unmatched junction bases: 13. Germline CDR1 MGHDK, CDR2 SYGVNS. The CDR3 sequence is CASSALNFRDRDTDTQYF. The CDR3 DNA follows: TGTGCCAGCAGTGCCCTAAATTTCCGGGACAGGGACACAGATACGCAGTATTTT.

The chain has TRBV7-9 and TRBJ1-2, with unresolved D. The length of the CDR3 is 13 residues. In germline, CDR1 is SEHNR, CDR2 FQNEAQ (reference sequence). V was clipped by 5 bases and J by 8 bases, with 15 bases between them. CDR3 coding DNA: TGTGCCAGCAGCCTATGGCTGGGTGAGGGCTACACCTTC. Protein: CASSLWLGEGYTF.

V is TRBV19 and J is TRBJ2-1; D uncertain. Between the trimmed V and J ends, which lost 4 bases and 0 bases, there was a span of 16 bases. Germline CDR1 and CDR2: LNHDA and SQIVND (reference sequence). The CDR3 length is 17 residues. The CDR3 loop reads CASSTSQTRLSYNEQFF. CDR3 nucleotides: TGTGCCAGTAGTACTAGTCAGACGAGGCTCTCCTACAATGAGCAGTTCTTC.

The gene calls are TRBV7-6 and TRBJ2-3; D call uncertain. Trimming removed 1 base from V and 2 bases from J, with 10 bases in between. Per the germline V gene, CDR1 is SGHVS and CDR2 is FNYEAQ. CDR3 length: 15 amino acids. The CDR3 sequence is CASSLGVVDTDTQYF. DNA of the CDR3: TGTGCCAGCAGCTTAGGGGTGGTAGACACAGATACGCAGTATTTT.

DNA of the CDR3: TGTGCCAGCAGCGGACCAAATCCGGGCTATACTGAGCAGTTCTTC. Amino acids: CASSGPNPGYTEQFF. This chain connects TRBV2 to TRBJ2-1; D remains unclear. V shed 6 bases and J shed 9 bases, with 21 bases lying between them. CDR1 is SNHLY and CDR2 is FYNNEI in the germline V gene. The CDR3 consists of 15 residues.

The V and J genes are TRBV5-1 and TRBJ2-5; no definite D call. The ends were cut back, 4 bases at V and 2 bases at J, with 12 bases in the middle. The CDR3 is made up of 14 amino acids. The germline CDR1 and CDR2 sequences are SGHRS and YFSETQ. The CDR3 region is CASSPTNLQETQYF. CDR3 sequence (DNA): TGCGCCAGCAGCCCGACAAACCTACAAGAGACCCAGTACTTC.

V usage is TRBV5-1 and J usage is TRBJ2-1; tentative D call: TRBD1 (5 bases). Germline V lookup: CDR1 SGHRS, CDR2 YFSETQ. Deletions cut 6 bases from V and 3 bases from J, with 25 bases between. This CDR3 is built from 18 residues. The CDR3 DNA reads as TGCGCCAGCACCCTGGACCGCAGGGTTACCTCTAACTACAATGAGCAGTTCTTC. Amino acids: CASTLDRRVTSNYNEQFF.

DNA of the CDR3: TGCGCCAGCAGCTGGCCTCTAGGCACAGATACGCAGTATTTT. Translating gives CASSWPLGTDTQYF. The chain is built from TRBV5-1 and TRBJ2-3; no clear D gene. The CDR3 consists of 14 residues. Per germline, CDR1 SGHRS and CDR2 YFSETQ. V lost 3 bases and J lost 1, with 9 bases in between.

A remark on this clone: The sample carries other DNA sequences with the same CDR3. The chain links TRBV18 to TRBJ2-1; D is uncertain. This CDR3 is built from 14 residues. V gave up 0 bases and J gave up 3 bases, with 6 bases separating them. Germline CDR1 and CDR2: KGHSH and LQKENI. DNA of the CDR3: TGTGCCAGCTCACCACCCTCCGGCTACAATGAGCAGTTCTTC. Its translation: CASSPPSGYNEQFF.

The chain recombines TRBV6-6 with TRBJ2-1; D perhaps matches TRBD1 (5 bases). CDR1 and CDR2 from the germline V gene are MNHNY and SVGAGI (reference sequence). Between the trimmed V and J ends, which lost 1 base and 8 bases, there was a span of 15 bases. This CDR3 contains 15 residues. CDR3 in DNA: TGTGCCAGCAGTTACTGGGCAGGGCGCCGATATGAGCAGTTCTTC. It encodes CASSYWAGRRYEQFF.

The rearrangement joins TRBV7-9 to TRBJ1-1; 9 bases match TRBD1. The CDR3 consists of 14 residues. V dropped 6 bases and J dropped 5; count of bases not matched to a gene: 7. The germline gives CDR1 SEHNR, CDR2 FQNEAQ (reference sequence). The CDR3 DNA is TGTGCCAGCAGACCTACAGGGGGCCGGACTGAAGCTTTCTTT. Protein product: CASRPTGGRTEAFF.

The rearrangement links TRBV5-1 to TRBJ1-1, with TRBD1 matching 7 bases. Per the germline V gene, CDR1 is SGHRS and CDR2 is YFSETQ. This CDR3 region has 14 residues. V lost 8 bases to trimming and J lost 1 base; unmatched junction nucleotides: 8. The CDR3 bases are TGCGCCAGTCAGAGAGGGGGCCCGAACACTGAAGCTTTCTTT. Translation: CASQRGGPNTEAFF.

With regard to this clone: Other DNA sequences from this sample encode an identical CDR3 as well. The chain couples TRBV5-1 to TRBJ2-7; TRBD2 agrees at 7 bases. Germline CDR1 is SGHRS and CDR2 is YFSETQ. V was pared by 4 bases and J by 4 bases, with 8 bases of the junction left unmatched. The CDR3 loop spans 14 amino acids. The CDR3 DNA is TGCGCCAGCAGCCTTGGCAGTAGCGGGTACGAGCAGTACTTC. Encoded protein: CASSLGSSGYEQYF. The full variable domain, its missing parts supplied by reference TRBV5-1 and TRBJ2-7, is KAGVTQTPRYLIKTRGQQVTLSCSPISGHRSVSWYQQTPGQGLQFLFEYFSETQRNKGNFPGRFSGRQFSNSRSEMNVSTLELGDSALYLCASSLGSSGYEQYFGPGTRLTVT.

The V gene is TRBV19, the J gene TRBJ2-7; 10 nucleotides match TRBD1. The CDR3 is 14 amino acids. The V segment lost 9 bases and the J segment 3 bases; nucleotides outside the gene matches: 8. Germline assignment: CDR1 LNHDA and CDR2 SQIVND (reference sequence). CDR3 bases: TGTGCCAGCGACACCGGGACAGGGGTCTACGAGCAGTACTTC. Translation: CASDTGTGVYEQYF.

The chain couples TRBV5-4 to TRBJ2-7; D gene ambiguous. Trimming took off 3 bases at V and 3 bases at J, with 22 bases between the two ends. Germline V gives CDR1 SGHNT, CDR2 YYREEE (reference sequence). CDR3 length: 17 amino acids. In DNA, the CDR3 is TGTGCCAGCAGCTCGATCAACTGGGCGAAAGGAAACTACGAGCAGTACTTC. This encodes CASSSINWAKGNYEQYF.

A word on this clone: Other nucleotide sequences in the sample specify the same CDR3. The chain employs TRBV18 and TRBJ1-2, with 7 nucleotides matching TRBD1. The CDR3 runs to 14 residues. Germline loops: CDR1 KGHSH, CDR2 LQKENI. The V and J ends lost 3 bases and 2 bases, in that order; junction bases with no gene match: 3. For the CDR3, the DNA is TGTGCCAGCTCACCTGGCAGGGGGAACTATGGCTACACCTTC. Residues: CASSPGRGNYGYTF.

This chain connects TRBV5-1 to TRBJ2-6, with D perhaps TRBD2 (5 bases). V was clipped by 0 bases and J by 0 bases, with 10 bases between them. This CDR3 region has 17 residues. Germline-derived CDR1 and CDR2 are SGHRS and YFSETQ. The CDR3 region is CASSLELGASGANVLTF. The CDR3 DNA is TGCGCCAGCAGCTTGGAGTTGGGAGCCTCTGGGGCCAACGTCCTGACTTTC.

The V and J genes are TRBV29-1 and TRBJ2-5, with D uncertain. Germline V gives CDR1 SQVTM, CDR2 ANQGSEA. CDR3 length equals 12 residues. Between the trimmed V and J ends, which lost 4 bases and 3 bases, there was a span of 9 bases. CDR3 region: CSVADAEETQYF. The CDR3 DNA reads TGCAGCGTTGCGGACGCAGAAGAGACCCAGTACTTC.

V and J are TRBV5-4 and TRBJ1-1, with 7 bases aligning to TRBD1. The V segment lost 7 bases and the J segment 0 bases; nucleotides outside the gene matches: 21. Germline CDR1 and CDR2: SGHNT and YYREEE (reference sequence). This CDR3 region has 19 residues. CDR3 loop: CASHTVGGATGKMNTEAFF. The DNA for the CDR3 is TGTGCCAGCCACACCGTTGGGGGGGCGACAGGGAAAATGAACACTGAAGCTTTCTTT. The full variable domain, its missing parts supplied by reference TRBV5-4 and TRBJ1-1, is ETGVTQSPTHLIKTRGQQVTLRCSSQSGHNTVSWYQQALGQGPQFIFQYYREEENGRGNFPPRFSGLQFPNYSSELNVNALELDDSALYLCASHTVGGATGKMNTEAFFGQGTRLTVV.

The chain couples TRBV27 to TRBJ1-5, with D possibly TRBD1 on 5 matching bases. CDR1 is MNHEY and CDR2 is SMNVEV in the germline V gene (reference sequence). The V gene lost 3 bases and the J gene lost 3 bases, with 12 bases spanning the gap. The CDR3 has 15 amino acids. CDR3 loop: CASSFSYRTNQPQHF. For the CDR3, the DNA is TGTGCCAGCAGTTTCAGTTACAGGACCAATCAGCCCCAGCATTTT.

The chain recombines TRBV19 with TRBJ1-2; tentative D call: TRBD1 (5 bases). The length of the CDR3 is 13 residues. Trimming cost V 6 bases and J 4 bases, with 12 bases left between them. Germline values: CDR1 LNHDA, CDR2 SQIVND (reference sequence). The CDR3 DNA follows: TGTGCCAGTAGGGGGGGGATAAGCTATGGCTACACCTTC. Protein: CASRGGISYGYTF.

The chain combines TRBV5-1 with TRBJ2-1; 10 bases are shared with TRBD2. After removal of 4 bases from V and 6 bases from J, the junction contained 10 bases not matched to a gene. Germline V CDR1 and CDR2: SGHRS, YFSETQ. This CDR3 region has 16 residues. CDR3 coding DNA: TGCGCCAGCAGCCTTCAAAGCGGGAGGGGAAGCAATGAGCAGTTCTTC. Its translation: CASSLQSGRGSNEQFF.

The chain uses TRBV28 and TRBJ1-2, with 7 bases that match TRBD1. The germline gives CDR1 MDHEN, CDR2 SYDVKM. The trim removed 3 bases at V and 4 bases at J, leaving 5 bases unmatched. CDR3 length equals 14 residues. In DNA form, the CDR3 reads TGTGCCAGCAGTTTGATTTGGACAGGCTATGGCTACACCTTC. Translated: CASSLIWTGYGYTF.

The sample holds one count of this clone. Different DNA sequences within this sample yield the same CDR3. The gene calls are TRBV18 and TRBJ1-4; 9 bases fit TRBD1. The ends lost 3 bases at V and 8 bases at J; junction bases unmatched: 1. Germline-derived CDR1 and CDR2 are KGHSH and LQKENI. The length of the CDR3 is 13 residues. DNA for the CDR3: TGTGCCAGCTCACCCGACAGGGGGGAAAAACTGTTTTTT. Amino acids: CASSPDRGEKLFF.

V is TRBV25-1 and J is TRBJ2-7, with TRBD1 identical over 11 bases. Germline V gene sequence: CDR1 MGHDK, CDR2 SYGVNS. The V and J ends lost 6 bases and 4 bases, in that order; junction bases with no gene match: 5. The CDR3 has 14 residues. The CDR3 DNA sequence: TGTGCCAGCAGGAGGACAGGGGGCACGTACGAGCAGTACTTC. Its protein product is CASRRTGGTYEQYF.

V and J are TRBV7-2 and TRBJ2-1; D possibly corresponds to TRBD2 (6 bases). Per the germline V gene, CDR1 is SGHTA and CDR2 is FQGNSA. CDR3 size: 14 residues. Trimming removed 9 bases from V and 4 bases from J, with 16 bases in between. CDR3 bases: TGTGCCAGTACCCGGGAGCCGTATTACAATGAGCAGTTCTTC. Its translation: CASTREPYYNEQFF.

In regard to this clone: Other DNA sequences of this sample code for an identical CDR3. V usage is TRBV29-1 and J usage is TRBJ2-3; 10 bases align to TRBD2. After removal of 4 bases from V and 3 bases from J, the junction contained 4 bases not matched to a gene. CDR1 and CDR2 (germline): SQVTM, ANQGSEA. The CDR3 consists of 14 residues. The CDR3 DNA sequence: TGCAGCGTTGCCGGGACTAGCGCTACAGATACGCAGTATTTT. This translates into CSVAGTSATDTQYF.

The V and J genes are TRBV28 and TRBJ2-6; the match to TRBD1 covers 9 bases. V lost 2 bases, J lost 4 bases, and 9 bases stayed unmatched. The germline V gene encodes CDR1 MDHEN and CDR2 SYDVKM. The CDR3 is 18 residues long. Here the CDR3 DNA reads TGTGCCAGCAGTTTACGGACGACAGGGGGGTACGGGGCCAACGTCCTGACTTTC. Its translation: CASSLRTTGGYGANVLTF.

The V gene is TRBV2, the J gene TRBJ2-1; D is uncertain. The CDR3 contains 15 residues. Between the trimmed V and J ends, which lost 3 bases and 4 bases, there was a span of 13 bases. Germline V gene lookup returns CDR1 SNHLY and CDR2 FYNNEI. This chain's CDR3 is CASSDNSGGYNEQFF. CDR3 bases: TGTGCCAGCAGTGATAACTCTGGCGGTTACAATGAGCAGTTCTTC. Using reference TRBV2 and TRBJ2-1 for the parts outside the CDR3, the full variable domain is EPEVTQTPSHQVTQMGQEVILRCVPISNHLYFYWYRQILGQKVEFLVSFYNNEISEKSEIFDDQFSVERPDGSNFTLKIRSTKLEDSAMYFCASSDNSGGYNEQFFGPGTRLTVL.

The genes are TRBV5-6 and TRBJ2-7; 8 nucleotides align to TRBD2. Germline CDR1 and CDR2: SGHDT and YYEEEE. The J segment lost 3 bases and the V segment lost 4 bases, leaving 12 bases of the junction unmatched. The CDR3 runs to 16 residues. Written as DNA, the CDR3 is TGTGCCAGCAGCCTGAACTACCCGGGAGGGTTCTACGAGCAGTACTTC. It encodes CASSLNYPGGFYEQYF.